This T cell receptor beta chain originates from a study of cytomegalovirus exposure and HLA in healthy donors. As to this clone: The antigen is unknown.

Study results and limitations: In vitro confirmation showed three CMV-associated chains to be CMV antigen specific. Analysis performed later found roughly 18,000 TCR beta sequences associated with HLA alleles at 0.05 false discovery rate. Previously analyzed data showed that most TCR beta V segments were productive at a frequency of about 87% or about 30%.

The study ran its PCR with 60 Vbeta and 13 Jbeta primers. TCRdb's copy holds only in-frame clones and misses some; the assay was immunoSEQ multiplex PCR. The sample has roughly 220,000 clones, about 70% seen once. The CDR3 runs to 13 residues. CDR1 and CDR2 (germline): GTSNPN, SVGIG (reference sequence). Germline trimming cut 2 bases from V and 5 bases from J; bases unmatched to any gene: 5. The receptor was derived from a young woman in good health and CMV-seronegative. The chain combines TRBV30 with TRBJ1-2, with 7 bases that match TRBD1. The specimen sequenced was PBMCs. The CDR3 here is CAWSRAGGYGYTF. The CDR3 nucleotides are TGTGCCTGGAGTCGGGCAGGGGGGTATGGCTACACCTTC. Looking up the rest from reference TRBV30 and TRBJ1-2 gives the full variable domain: SQTIHQWPATLVQPVGSPLSLECTVEGTSNPNLYWYRQAAGRGLQLLFYSVGIGQISSEVPQNLSASRPQDRQFILSSKKLLLSDSGFYLCAWSRAGGYGYTFGSGTRLTVV.